Below are 26 T cell receptor beta chains sequenced from a single sample in a study of blood T cells in healthy people across ages. Then a second PCR, running about 6 to 11 cycles, was carried out with a sample-barcoded 5' primer and a J-beta primer mix. TCRdb used MiXCR to reprocess the 5' RACE reads, holding one entry per CDR3 protein. The repertoire holds around 1.5 million distinct CDR3 sequences, approximately 59% seen once, with over 6.5% in the top ten. The sequencing input was blood. Every receptor here comes from a man aged 18 to 35 in good health.

The chain has TRBV20-1 and TRBJ2-1; the match to TRBD2 covers 9 bases. The ends lost 3 bases at V and 7 bases at J; junction bases unmatched: 7. CDR1 is DFQATT, CDR2 SNEGSKA, per germline (reference sequence). The CDR3 runs to 14 residues. DNA for the CDR3: TGCAGTGCTAGTTCAGCGGGGGGCCATAATGAGCAGTTCTTC. Translated: CSASSAGGHNEQFF.

This clonotype was counted a few times. The chain has TRBV25-1 and TRBJ2-5; D perhaps matches TRBD1 (6 bases). CDR3 length: 14 residues. The V and J ends lost 6 bases and 1 base respectively, with 12 bases between them. Germline CDR1 MGHDK, CDR2 SYGVNS. The CDR3 region is CASRETGLQETQYF. For the CDR3, the DNA is TGTGCCAGCAGAGAGACAGGCCTCCAAGAGACCCAGTACTTC.

As for this clonotype: A junction end diverges from the germline sequence, so it may reflect a read error. The chain is built from TRBV13 and TRBJ1-6; possibly TRBD1 for D (5 bases). CDR1 is PRHDT and CDR2 is FYEKMQ in the germline V gene (reference sequence). CDR3 length equals 16 residues. CDR3 nucleotide sequence: TGTGCCAGCAGCGAGCACCAGGGTGATATTAATTCACCCCACCACTTT. Residues: CASSEHQGDINSPHHF.

This chain joins TRBV6-1 and TRBJ1-2, with unresolved D. Germline V gene data show CDR1 as MNHNS and CDR2 as SASEGT. CDR3 length: 9 amino acids. V gave up 10 bases and J gave up 2 bases, with 2 bases separating them. The CDR3 bases are TGTGCCATCAACTATGGCTACACCTTC. It specifies CAINYGYTF.

CDR3 loop: CASKPLDASYEQYF. DNA for the CDR3: TGTGCCAGCAAGCCACTCGATGCCTCCTACGAGCAGTACTTC. The V gene is TRBV27, the J gene TRBJ2-7, with D hard to call. V lost 7 bases and J lost 0, with 13 bases in between. The CDR3 covers 14 residues. CDR1 and CDR2 from the germline V gene are MNHEY and SMNVEV (reference sequence).

The V and J genes are TRBV6-5 and TRBJ2-1, with D perhaps TRBD2 (5 bases). The end of the DNA aligns better with TRBJ2-7, so the J call may be wrong. Germline V CDR1 and CDR2: MNHEY, SVGAGI. This CDR3 has 14 amino acids. The chain's CDR3 is CASRANSGYYEQYF. The DNA of the CDR3 is TGTGCCAGCAGGGCGAACAGCGGTTACTACGAGCAGTACTTC.

This clonotype was counted ten times or more. The chain recombines TRBV29-1 with TRBJ2-3, with D hard to call. Deletions cut 1 base from V and 7 bases from J, with 9 bases between. The germline V gene has CDR1 SQVTM and CDR2 ANQGSEA. The CDR3 covers 12 residues. The CDR3 DNA sequence: TGCAGCGTTGAAGTAGGAGTATATACGCAGTATTTT. It is translated as CSVEVGVYTQYF.

This chain connects TRBV4-1 to TRBJ2-1, with a weak D call TRBD1 (6 bases). Looked up from germline, CDR1 is MGHRA and CDR2 is YSYEKL. V gave up 0 bases and J gave up 7 bases, with 10 bases separating them. The CDR3 extends over 14 amino acids. In DNA form, the CDR3 reads TGCGCCAGCAGCCAAGACAGGGGCTGGAATGAGCAGTTCTTC. Translation gives CASSQDRGWNEQFF.

This clonotype was found a few times. The rearrangement joins TRBV6-5 to TRBJ1-2; D gene unclear. CDR3 size: 12 residues. Germline CDR1 is MNHEY and CDR2 is SVGAGI. The V end lost 5 bases, the J end lost 8 bases, and 12 bases lay between the germline ends. The CDR3 is CASSPDAWGYTF. CDR3 in DNA: TGTGCCAGCAGTCCGGACGCCTGGGGCTACACCTTC.

This chain links TRBV27 with TRBJ2-6; D possibly matches TRBD1 or TRBD2 (6 bases each). The CDR3 extends over 15 amino acids. The germline V and J ends were trimmed by 6 bases and 2 bases, with 11 bases remaining between them. Germline CDR1 is MNHEY and CDR2 is SMNVEV (reference sequence). CDR3 coding DNA: TGTGCCAGCAGCGAGGGGGGAACTGGGGCCAACGTCCTGACTTTC. Amino acid sequence: CASSEGGTGANVLTF.

This chain uses TRBV7-9 with TRBJ1-2; 9 bases match TRBD1. CDR1 SEHNR and CDR2 FQNEAQ come from the germline V gene (reference sequence). The CDR3 totals 16 residues. The ends lost 5 bases at V and 4 bases at J; junction bases unmatched: 11. CDR3: CASSPHPKTGGYGYTF. The CDR3 nucleotides are TGTGCCAGCAGCCCACACCCTAAGACAGGGGGCTATGGCTACACCTTC. The entire variable domain, with the rest obtained from reference TRBV7-9 and TRBJ1-2, is as follows: DTGVSQNPRHKITKRGQNVTFRCDPISEHNRLYWYRQTLGQGPEFLTYFQNEAQLEKSRLLSDRFSAERPKGSFSTLEIQRTEQGDSAMYLCASSPHPKTGGYGYTFGSGTRLTVV.

The rearrangement uses TRBV6-6 and TRBJ2-3; 8 bases agree with TRBD2. Germline CDR1 is MNHNY and CDR2 is SVGAGI (reference sequence). The CDR3 has 16 amino acids. Trimming took 5 bases from V and 5 from J; bases not matched to a gene: 12. CDR3 sequence reads: CASSALTSAKGDTQYF. Here the CDR3 DNA reads TGTGCCAGCAGTGCCCTGACTAGCGCGAAGGGAGATACGCAGTATTTT.

The rearrangement links TRBV5-1 to TRBJ2-1; 8 nucleotides align to TRBD1. Unmatched junction bases numbered 5, after V lost 2 bases and J lost 4 bases. The length of the CDR3 is 15 residues. CDR1 is SGHRS and CDR2 is YFSETQ in the germline V gene. The DNA for the CDR3 is TGCGCCAGCAGCTTTCAGGGGGCTGAGTACAATGAGCAGTTCTTC. Its translation is CASSFQGAEYNEQFF.

This clonotype has a handful of counts. V usage is TRBV6-5 and J usage is TRBJ2-5, with 7 positions matching TRBD2. This CDR3 has 16 residues. The germline CDR1 and CDR2 sequences are MNHEY and SVGAGI. The trim removed 6 bases at V and 9 bases at J, leaving 19 bases unmatched. In DNA form, the CDR3 reads TGTGCCAGCAGGCCACCGGGACTACCCTCTTGGTCGTCCCAGTACTTC. Translating gives CASRPPGLPSWSSQYF.

This clonotype was detected once. The chain joins TRBV11-3 to TRBJ2-2; D gene ambiguous. V lost 5 bases and J 1 base, leaving 14 bases between the germline ends. Germline V gene data show CDR1 as SGHNT and CDR2 as YENEEA. There are 16 residues in the CDR3. The CDR3 is CASSPRRIVNTGELFF. CDR3 coding DNA: TGTGCCAGCAGCCCGAGACGGATTGTGAACACCGGGGAGCTGTTTTTT.

V gene TRBV12-3 or TRBV12-4 combines with J gene TRBJ2-4; D gene uncertain. The CDR3 has 12 amino acids. V shed 5 bases and J shed 15 bases, with 17 bases lying between them. The CDR3 protein is CASSPRPGETYF. The CDR3 bases are TGTGCCAGCAGTCCGAGACCTGGTGAGACGTACTTC.

The rearrangement joins TRBV2 to TRBJ2-4; 9 positions agree with TRBD1. V gave up 5 bases and J gave up 0 bases; unmatched junction bases: 17. Per the germline V gene, CDR1 is SNHLY and CDR2 is FYNNEI. The CDR3 covers 20 residues. The CDR3: CASSRQPSGTGLLAKNIQYF. Here the CDR3 DNA reads TGTGCCAGCAGTCGACAGCCCTCCGGGACAGGGTTGTTAGCCAAAAACATTCAGTACTTC.

The chain links TRBV21-1 to TRBJ2-2; the D call in the table, TRBD1, was not verified against the DNA. TRBV21-1 is a documented pseudogene. The CDR3 is 16 residues long. The CDR3 spells CASSVRDRGSTGELFF. CDR3 sequence (DNA): TGTGCCAGCAGCGTCCGGGACAGAGGATCTACCGGGGAGCTGTTTTTT.

On this clonotype itself: An end of the junction does not agree with germline; a read error may underlie this. The CDR3 nucleotides are TGTGCCAGCAGCCAAAGGGGCATTAATGAGCAGTTCTTC. Amino acids: CASSQRGINEQFF. The chain recombines TRBV4-1 with TRBJ2-1; possibly TRBD1 for D (5 bases). This CDR3 contains 13 residues. Per the germline V gene, CDR1 is MGHRA and CDR2 is YSYEKL.

This clonotype was seen a few times. This chain connects TRBV29-1 to TRBJ2-7; tentatively, D is TRBD1 (5 bases). This CDR3 contains 15 residues. Germline loops: CDR1 SQVTM, CDR2 ANQGSEA. Trimming cost V 4 bases and J 3 bases, with 19 bases left between them. CDR3 protein: CSVAICGARCYEQYF. The CDR3 DNA is TGCAGCGTTGCGATCTGTGGGGCCAGATGCTACGAGCAGTACTTC.

In this sample, this clonotype turned up a few times. This sequence joins TRBV5-5 and TRBJ2-5, with D possibly TRBD1 on 5 matching bases. The V end lost 6 bases, the J end lost 5 bases, and 29 bases lay between the germline ends. This CDR3 spans 18 amino acids. Germline V gene sequence: CDR1 SGHKS, CDR2 YYEKEE (reference sequence). Here the CDR3 reads CASTTHRQILREWETQYF. The CDR3 nucleotides are TGTGCCAGCACAACCCATAGACAGATACTCAGAGAGTGGGAGACCCAGTACTTC.

Only one count was recorded for this clonotype. This rearrangement joins TRBV27 to TRBJ2-2; D ambiguous. Germline V gene data show CDR1 as MNHEY and CDR2 as SMNVEV (reference sequence). The CDR3 has 12 residues. V dropped 5 bases and J dropped 5 bases, with 6 bases sitting between them. CDR3 DNA: TGTGCCAGCAGTAAGGAAACCGGGGAGCTGTTTTTT. This translates into CASSKETGELFF.

The chain links TRBV10-3 to TRBJ2-3; D might be TRBD1 or TRBD2, each matching 5 bases. Germline-derived CDR1 and CDR2 are ENHRY and SYGVKD. This CDR3 comprises 13 residues. Trimming removed 8 bases at V and 2 bases at J, with 11 bases between. CDR3 region: CAILGVVTDTQYF. CDR3 sequence (DNA): TGTGCCATCTTGGGGGTTGTCACAGATACGCAGTATTTT.

V and J are TRBV5-6 and TRBJ1-6; D is ambiguous. The CDR3 length is 14 residues. CDR1 is SGHDT, CDR2 YYEEEE, per germline. V dropped 4 bases and J dropped 7 bases, with 12 bases sitting between them. As DNA, the CDR3 is TGTGCCAGCAGCAAGACCCAGGCGAATTCACCCCTCCACTTT. This gives the protein CASSKTQANSPLHF.

CDR3 region: CASRGGTRQETQYF. The CDR3 nucleotides read TGTGCCAGCAGGGGAGGGACTCGACAAGAGACCCAGTACTTC. The rearrangement joins TRBV11-2 to TRBJ2-5; 7 nucleotides line up with TRBD2. Germline CDR1 is SGHAT and CDR2 is FQNNGV. Trimming removed 6 bases from V and 2 bases from J; junction bases left unmatched: 6. The CDR3 covers 14 residues.

The chain links TRBV27 to TRBJ2-7, with TRBD2 identical over 8 bases. V shed 1 base and J 0 bases; nucleotides not matched to a gene: 2. The CDR3 consists of 15 residues. CDR1 and CDR2 (germline): MNHEY, SMNVEV (reference sequence). The CDR3 protein is CASSLLTSASYEQYF. CDR3 DNA sequence: TGTGCCAGCAGTTTATTGACTAGCGCCTCCTACGAGCAGTACTTC.